Reported below is one TCR beta chain. The sample has other DNA sequences that encode this CDR3 too. The CDR3 extends over 14 amino acids. Trimming pared 2 bases from V and 0 bases from J, leaving 6 bases between. Germline V gene lookup returns CDR1 SGHNT and CDR2 YYREEE (reference sequence). The table came from immunoSEQ multiplex PCR; TCRdb's copy has only in-frame clones and leaves some out. The sample has fewer than 400,000 clones, around nine tenths seen once. Participants were placed into cohorts based on the clinical history they reported. Donors of Cohort 3 who recovered were those that had two negative PCRs, clearance, or symptom resolution. This record comes from a study of blood T cell repertoires in COVID-19.

The TCR was taken from a woman in her forties or fifties who had recovered from COVID-19. Source material: PBMCs or T cells enriched from blood (not recorded which). The chain carries TRBV5-4 and TRBJ1-3; perhaps TRBD1 as D (6 bases). CDR3 region: CASSLQGSGNTIYF. The CDR3 DNA reads TGTGCCAGCAGCTTACAGGGCTCTGGAAACACCATATATTTT.